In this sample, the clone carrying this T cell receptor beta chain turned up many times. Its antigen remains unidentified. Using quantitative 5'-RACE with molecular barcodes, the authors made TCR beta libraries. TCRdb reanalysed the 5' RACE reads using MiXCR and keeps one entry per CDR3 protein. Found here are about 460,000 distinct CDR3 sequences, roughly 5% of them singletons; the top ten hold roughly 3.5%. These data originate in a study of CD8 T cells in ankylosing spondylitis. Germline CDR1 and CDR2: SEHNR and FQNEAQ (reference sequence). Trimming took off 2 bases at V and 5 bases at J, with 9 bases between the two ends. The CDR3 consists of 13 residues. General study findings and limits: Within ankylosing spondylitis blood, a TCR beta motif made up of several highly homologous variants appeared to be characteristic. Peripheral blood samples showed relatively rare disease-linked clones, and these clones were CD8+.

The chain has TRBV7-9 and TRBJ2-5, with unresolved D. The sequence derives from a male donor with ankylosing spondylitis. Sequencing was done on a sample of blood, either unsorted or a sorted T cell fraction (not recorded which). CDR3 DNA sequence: TGTGCCAGCAGCTTACCGATTCAGGAGACCCAGTACTTC. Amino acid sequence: CASSLPIQETQYF.